The 26 T cell receptor beta chains given below trace back to one sample, sequenced in a study of cytomegalovirus exposure and HLA in healthy donors. Amplification used 60 Vbeta primers and 13 Jbeta primers. Only in-frame clones appear in the TCRdb table, and some are missing; sequencing was by immunoSEQ multiplex PCR. The specimen's table records around 75,000 clones. Sequenced material: PBMCs. The receptors shown here come from a boy younger than 18 in good health and CMV-seronegative.

The chain employs TRBV9 and TRBJ1-2, with unresolved D. The CDR3 extends over 11 amino acids. CDR1 and CDR2 (germline): SGDLS, YYNGEE. Trimming left V 4 bases short and J 2 bases short, with 3 bases between. The CDR3 nucleotides are TGTGCCAGCAGCCTGAACTATGGCTACACCTTC. It codes for CASSLNYGYTF.

The rearrangement uses TRBV29-1 and TRBJ2-7; tentatively, D is TRBD1 (5 bases). Germline V lookup: CDR1 SQVTM, CDR2 ANQGSEA. Trimming shortened V by 7 bases and J by 0 bases, and 16 bases separated the two germline ends. The CDR3 covers 14 residues. The CDR3 region has the DNA TGCAGCGCCAGCCAGGACAAGTACTCCTACGAGCAGTACTTC. It translates to CSASQDKYSYEQYF.

The chain is built from TRBV4-1 and TRBJ1-5; 9 bases are a match to TRBD1. The J segment lost 6 bases and the V segment lost 0 bases, leaving 6 bases of the junction unmatched. This CDR3 is 16 amino acids long. The germline V gene has CDR1 MGHRA and CDR2 YSYEKL. CDR3 in DNA: TGCGCCAGCAGCCAAGATCCTGCGACAGGGGGTCAGCCCCAGCATTTT. It translates to CASSQDPATGGQPQHF.

The rearrangement links TRBV4-2 to TRBJ2-1; 13 nucleotides match TRBD2. This CDR3 is built from 16 residues. The trim removed 4 bases at V and 5 bases at J, leaving 5 bases unmatched. The germline CDR1 and CDR2 sequences are LGHNA and YNFKEQ. The CDR3 reads CASSLTSGGVDNEQFF. The CDR3 nucleotides are TGTGCCAGCAGCCTAACTAGCGGGGGGGTAGACAATGAGCAGTTCTTC.

V usage is TRBV7-6 and J usage is TRBJ2-1; D may be TRBD1 (6 bases). Per germline, CDR1 SGHVS and CDR2 FNYEAQ. Deletions cut 6 bases from V and 7 bases from J, with 13 bases between. The CDR3 runs to 13 residues. The CDR3 protein is CASRQTGGNEQFF. In DNA, the CDR3 is TGTGCCAGCAGGCAGACAGGCGGGAATGAGCAGTTCTTC. Variable domain in full (rest from reference TRBV7-6 and TRBJ2-1): GAGVSQSPRYKVTKRGQDVALRCDPISGHVSLYWYRQALGQGPEFLTYFNYEAQQDKSGLPNDRFSAERPEGSISTLTIQRTEQRDSAMYRCASRQTGGNEQFFGPGTRLTVL.

CDR3 bases: TGTGCCAGTAGTATGGGCAGCCGAAGCAATCAGCCCCAGCATTTT. Translating gives CASSMGSRSNQPQHF. The V call is TRBV19, the J call TRBJ1-5; D is unclear. Trimming stripped 3 bases from V and 1 base from J, with 10 bases between. Per germline, CDR1 LNHDA and CDR2 SQIVND (reference sequence). This CDR3 is built from 15 residues.

The chain carries TRBV30 and TRBJ1-2; D unresolved. Deletions cut 3 bases from V and 8 bases from J, with 10 bases between. This CDR3 contains 11 residues. The germline CDR1 and CDR2 sequences are GTSNPN and SVGIG (reference sequence). The CDR3 nucleotides are TGTGCCTGGAGGGGAGGAGGAGGCTACACCTTC. The encoded protein is CAWRGGGGYTF. The variable domain in full, completed from reference TRBV30 and TRBJ1-2, reads SQTIHQWPATLVQPVGSPLSLECTVEGTSNPNLYWYRQAAGRGLQLLFYSVGIGQISSEVPQNLSASRPQDRQFILSSKKLLLSDSGFYLCAWRGGGGYTFGSGTRLTVV.

V is TRBV25-1 and J is TRBJ1-4; 7 bases match TRBD1. Germline V lookup: CDR1 MGHDK, CDR2 SYGVNS. This CDR3 is 15 amino acids long. With V trimmed by 5 bases and J by 6 bases, 9 bases remained unmatched. In DNA, the CDR3 is TGTGCCAGCAGTACCCGACAGGGTGTGGATGAAAAACTGTTTTTT. Translation gives CASSTRQGVDEKLFF.

This chain links TRBV5-4 with TRBJ2-7; 8 bases agree with TRBD1. The CDR3 covers 14 residues. Germline V lookup: CDR1 SGHNT, CDR2 YYREEE (reference sequence). V lost 4 bases and J lost 3; bases outside the gene matches: 6. The CDR3: CASSARDRFYEQYF. The CDR3 nucleotides read TGTGCCAGCAGCGCCCGGGACAGGTTCTACGAGCAGTACTTC.

J is TRBJ2-5 and V is TRBV13; 11 nucleotides match TRBD2. Looked up from germline, CDR1 is PRHDT and CDR2 is FYEKMQ (reference sequence). V shed 0 bases and J 11 bases; nucleotides not matched to a gene: 5. The CDR3 sequence is 14 residues long. The CDR3 DNA sequence: TGTGCCAGCAGCTTAGGCCTAGCGGGGGGAGAGCAGTACTTC. It is translated as CASSLGLAGGEQYF.

The chain is built from TRBV11-3 and TRBJ2-5, with D maybe TRBD2 (6 bases). V lost 3 bases and J 7 bases, leaving 15 bases between the germline ends. Looked up from germline, CDR1 is SGHNT and CDR2 is YENEEA. The CDR3 has 14 residues. CDR3 residues: CASSLAGTEGTQYF. CDR3 coding DNA: TGTGCCAGCAGCTTGGCCGGGACTGAAGGGACCCAGTACTTC.

V is TRBV19 and J is TRBJ1-2, with 9 bases aligning to TRBD1. The CDR3 runs 16 residues. Per the germline V gene, CDR1 is LNHDA and CDR2 is SQIVND (reference sequence). Germline trimming cut 0 bases from V and 4 bases from J; bases unmatched to any gene: 6. CDR3 sequence: CASSIEWTGASYGYTF. CDR3 sequence (DNA): TGTGCCAGTAGTATAGAGTGGACAGGGGCGAGCTATGGCTACACCTTC.

The V call is TRBV4-1, the J call TRBJ2-1, with a possible D match to TRBD2 (5 bases). The CDR3 runs 17 residues. CDR1 MGHRA and CDR2 YSYEKL come from the germline V gene. Trimming cost V 1 base and J 0 bases, with 13 bases left between them. CDR3 in DNA: TGCGCCAGCAGCCAAGGGGAAGTGGGGAGCTCCTACAATGAGCAGTTCTTC. Amino acids: CASSQGEVGSSYNEQFF.

The rearrangement links TRBV4-1 to TRBJ1-1; the match to TRBD1 covers 11 bases. The V gene end was trimmed by 4 bases and the J gene end by 0 bases; junction bases not matched to a gene: 13. Germline V gene lookup returns CDR1 MGHRA and CDR2 YSYEKL. The CDR3 loop spans 19 amino acids. The CDR3 sequence is CASSRGQGASGSMNTEAFF. The CDR3 coding sequence is TGCGCCAGCAGCCGTGGACAGGGGGCTTCGGGCTCGATGAACACTGAAGCTTTCTTT.

V usage is TRBV9 and J usage is TRBJ2-7; TRBD2 agrees at 10 bases. Germline lookup yields CDR1 SGDLS and CDR2 YYNGEE. The length of the CDR3 is 16 residues. With V trimmed by 0 bases and J by 3 bases, 6 bases remained unmatched. The CDR3 region has the DNA TGTGCCAGCAGCGTAGCCCCGCTAGCGGGGGTCTACGAGCAGTACTTC. Protein product: CASSVAPLAGVYEQYF.

CDR3 nucleotide sequence: TGCAGCGTTGAGTTAGCGGTGGAGACCCAGTACTTC. Its protein product is CSVELAVETQYF. This chain connects TRBV29-1 to TRBJ2-5, with a tentative D call TRBD2 (6 bases). V shed 3 bases and J shed 5 bases, with 10 bases lying between them. CDR1 is SQVTM, CDR2 ANQGSEA, per germline. The length of the CDR3 is 12 residues.

The chain carries TRBV25-1 and TRBJ2-1; TRBD2 matches 11 bases. Germline V gene data show CDR1 as MGHDK and CDR2 as SYGVNS. The V and J ends lost 4 bases and 11 bases, in that order; junction bases with no gene match: 10. CDR3 length: 15 amino acids. Here the CDR3 reads CASSGDSGGAFQQFF. The CDR3 coding sequence is TGTGCCAGCAGTGGCGATAGCGGGGGGGCCTTCCAGCAGTTCTTC.

J is TRBJ2-7 and V is TRBV5-1; D may be TRBD2 (6 bases). The ends were cut back, 4 bases at V and 4 bases at J, with 9 bases in the middle. Germline lookup yields CDR1 SGHRS and CDR2 YFSETQ. The CDR3 covers 12 residues. CDR3 DNA sequence: TGCGCCAGCAGCCCGGAGGGATACGAGCAGTACTTC. Residues: CASSPEGYEQYF.

The rearrangement links TRBV19 to TRBJ1-1; weak D call: TRBD1 (6 bases). In germline, CDR1 is LNHDA, CDR2 SQIVND (reference sequence). The ends were cut back, 0 bases at V and 5 bases at J, with 7 bases in the middle. The CDR3 covers 13 residues. CDR3 bases: TGTGCCAGTAGTATAGAACAGGGAACTGAAGCTTTCTTT. Translating it yields CASSIEQGTEAFF.

This chain links TRBV29-1 with TRBJ2-7, with D possibly being TRBD2 (6 bases). V gave up 1 base and J gave up 4 bases, with 8 bases separating them. The CDR3 runs 12 residues. The germline gives CDR1 SQVTM, CDR2 ANQGSEA. The CDR3 DNA sequence: TGCAGCGTTGAAGGGGGGACTTACGAGCAGTACTTC. Protein sequence: CSVEGGTYEQYF.

This chain uses TRBV30 with TRBJ1-6; 7 bases agree with TRBD1. CDR3 length equals 15 residues. Germline V gene sequence: CDR1 GTSNPN, CDR2 SVGIG (reference sequence). V was pared by 2 bases and J by 5 bases, with 6 bases of the junction left unmatched. The CDR3 coding sequence is TGTGCCTGGAGTATACTGACAGGGAATAATTCACCCCTCCACTTT. It is translated as CAWSILTGNNSPLHF.

The genes are TRBV7-6 and TRBJ2-1, with TRBD2 identical over 8 bases. The length of the CDR3 is 16 residues. Germline V gene data show CDR1 as SGHVS and CDR2 as FNYEAQ. V dropped 0 bases and J dropped 6; count of bases not matched to a gene: 7. Written as DNA, the CDR3 is TGTGCCAGCAGCTTAGCGAGGGGCGGGAGGTTCAATGAGCAGTTCTTC. It encodes CASSLARGGRFNEQFF.

The chain couples TRBV7-9 to TRBJ1-1; D uncertain. CDR3 size: 12 residues. Germline values: CDR1 SEHNR, CDR2 FQNEAQ (reference sequence). V shed 3 bases and J shed 1 base, with 3 bases lying between them. The DNA of the CDR3 is TGTGCCAGCAGCTTCCGGAACACTGAAGCTTTCTTT. It encodes CASSFRNTEAFF.

The chain couples TRBV6-6 to TRBJ2-7, with 7 nucleotides matching TRBD2. The CDR3 runs 15 residues. With V trimmed by 1 base and J by 0 bases, 3 bases remained unmatched. Germline lookup yields CDR1 MNHNY and CDR2 SVGAGI (reference sequence). The CDR3 DNA sequence: TGTGCCAGCAGTTACTTGCGGGGGATCTCCTACGAGCAGTACTTC. This encodes CASSYLRGISYEQYF.

The gene calls are TRBV4-3 and TRBJ2-1; TRBD2 agrees at 9 bases. This CDR3 comprises 17 residues. Trimming at V came to 0 bases and at J to 2 bases, leaving 5 bases not matched to a gene. CDR1 and CDR2 (germline): LGHNA, YSLEER. CDR3 DNA: TGCGCCAGCAGCCAAGATATAGCGGGAGTGACCTACAATGAGCAGTTCTTC. It encodes CASSQDIAGVTYNEQFF.

The chain uses TRBV19 and TRBJ2-2, with 8 bases aligning to TRBD1. In germline, CDR1 is LNHDA, CDR2 SQIVND (reference sequence). V was pared by 7 bases and J by 0 bases, with 4 bases of the junction left unmatched. The CDR3 consists of 15 residues. This CDR3 is CASIQTGANTGELFF. The DNA for the CDR3 is TGTGCCAGTATTCAGACAGGGGCGAACACCGGGGAGCTGTTTTTT. The full variable domain, its missing parts supplied by reference TRBV19 and TRBJ2-2, is DGGITQSPKYLFRKEGQNVTLSCEQNLNHDAMYWYRQDPGQGLRLIYYSQIVNDFQKGDIAEGYSVSREKKESFPLTVTSAQKNPTAFYLCASIQTGANTGELFFGEGSRLTVL.